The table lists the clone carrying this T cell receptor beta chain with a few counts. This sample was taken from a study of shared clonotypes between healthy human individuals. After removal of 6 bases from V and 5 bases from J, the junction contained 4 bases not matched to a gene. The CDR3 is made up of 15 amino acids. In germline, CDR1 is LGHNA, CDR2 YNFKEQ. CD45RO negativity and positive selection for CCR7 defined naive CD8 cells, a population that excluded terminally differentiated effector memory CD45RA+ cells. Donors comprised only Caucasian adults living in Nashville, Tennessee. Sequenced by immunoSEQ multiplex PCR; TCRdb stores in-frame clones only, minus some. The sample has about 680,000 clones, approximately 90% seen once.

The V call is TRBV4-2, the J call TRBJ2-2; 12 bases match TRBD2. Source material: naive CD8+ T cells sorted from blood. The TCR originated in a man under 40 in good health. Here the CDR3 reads CASSRLAGETGELFF. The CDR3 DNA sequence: TGTGCCAGCAGTCGACTAGCGGGAGAGACCGGGGAGCTGTTTTTT.